This TCR beta chain was obtained from a study of cytomegalovirus exposure and HLA in healthy donors. Study-wide results and caveats: A few CMV-associated chains were confirmed in vitro to be specific for CMV antigens. Follow-up analysis found HLA locus-dependent TCR association rates, highest for DRB1 and lowest for HLA-C.

The germline V gene encodes CDR1 GTSNPN and CDR2 SVGIG (reference sequence). The CDR3 extends over 14 amino acids. V dropped 0 bases and J dropped 4; count of bases not matched to a gene: 3. Both 60 Vbeta primers and 13 Jbeta primers went into the PCR. This table comes from immunoSEQ multiplex PCR, and its TCRdb copy is limited to in-frame clones, with some not included. The sample records about 86,000 clones, around four fifths being singletons. Turning to this clone: Antigen specificity is unknown.

This sequence originates from a woman aged 50 to 60 in good health and CMV-seropositive. Sequencing was done on a sample of PBMCs. J is TRBJ1-2 and V is TRBV30, with 9 bases aligning to TRBD1. CDR3 protein: CAWSVPGQGYGYTF. The CDR3 nucleotides are TGTGCCTGGAGTGTACCGGGACAGGGCTATGGCTACACCTTC.